This TCR beta chain is from a study of T cells expressing NK-cell markers. Across the whole study: Sequencing covered eight donors, seven HCMV-seropositive and one seronegative.

General study findings and limits: In a few donors, dominant clonotypes made up about 25-60.1% of CD3+CD56-NKG2C+ cells.

Germline-derived CDR1 and CDR2 are SQVTM and ANQGSEA. This CDR3 region has 14 residues. In regard to this clonotype: The antigen is undetermined.

Generation of TCR beta cDNA was performed by 5'RACE template switching incorporating UMIs. Following a re-call of the 5' RACE reads, TCRdb has one entry per CDR3 protein and lacks DNA. The sample totals about 430,000 distinct CDR3 sequences. This clonotype was obtained from a woman aged 45-59 years in good health. The chain couples TRBV29-1 to TRBJ2-3; checking the TCRdb D call of TRBD1 is not possible without DNA. The sequencing sample was made of blood T cells: a sorted CD56 or NKG2C T cell subset, CD4+ or CD8+ T cells, or bulk PBMC T cells (not recorded which). This CDR3 reads CSARDRGTTDTQYF.